The 8 T cell receptor beta chains reported below all come from one sample, sequenced in a study of cytomegalovirus exposure and HLA in healthy donors. Amplification used 60 Vbeta primers and 13 Jbeta primers. Method: immunoSEQ multiplex PCR; TCRdb's copy keeps in-frame clones and lacks some. The sample includes under 200,000 clones, roughly 72% of them seen just once. The sample comprised PBMCs. The receptors stem from a man aged 25-40 years in good health and CMV-seronegative.

The chain uses TRBV7-9 and TRBJ2-2; TRBD2 matches at 7 bases. Germline V gives CDR1 SEHNR, CDR2 FQNEAQ (reference sequence). This CDR3 spans 16 amino acids. V was clipped by 3 bases and J by 0 bases; unmatched bases: 4. CDR3 sequence (DNA): TGTGCCAGCAGCTTGGGGGGGACTTCGAACACCGGGGAGCTGTTTTTT. Protein: CASSLGGTSNTGELFF. The variable domain in full, completed from reference TRBV7-9 and TRBJ2-2, reads DTGVSQNPRHKITKRGQNVTFRCDPISEHNRLYWYRQTLGQGPEFLTYFQNEAQLEKSRLLSDRFSAERPKGSFSTLEIQRTEQGDSAMYLCASSLGGTSNTGELFFGEGSRLTVL.

The V call is TRBV10-2, the J call TRBJ2-7, with 7 bases fitting TRBD2. Trimming cost V 4 bases and J 7 bases; bases outside gene matches: 13. CDR1 and CDR2 from the germline V gene are WSHSY and SAAADI. This CDR3 comprises 15 residues. The CDR3 loop is CASSVGAGAGKEQYF. In DNA form, the CDR3 reads TGCGCCAGCAGTGTAGGGGCGGGAGCTGGGAAAGAGCAGTACTTC.

This clone came up a few times. The chain's CDR3 is CASSLRSLSGEQYF. The CDR3 nucleotides are TGTGCCAGCAGCTTACGGAGTTTGAGCGGCGAGCAGTACTTC. The V gene is TRBV7-2, the J gene TRBJ2-7, with D tentatively TRBD2 (5 bases). The germline gives CDR1 SGHTA, CDR2 FQGNSA. The CDR3 spans 14 residues. Trimming left V 2 bases short and J 6 bases short, with 14 bases between.

V is TRBV5-1 and J is TRBJ1-5; D call uncertain. The CDR3 runs to 13 residues. Germline V gene sequence: CDR1 SGHRS, CDR2 YFSETQ. V lost 5 bases, J lost 4 bases, and 10 bases lay in between. CDR3 coding DNA: TGCGCCAGCAGGGAGGAGGTAAATCAGCCCCAGCATTTT. Translated, it gives CASREEVNQPQHF. The full variable domain, in which reference TRBV5-1 and TRBJ1-5 provide the parts outside the CDR3, is KAGVTQTPRYLIKTRGQQVTLSCSPISGHRSVSWYQQTPGQGLQFLFEYFSETQRNKGNFPGRFSGRQFSNSRSEMNVSTLELGDSALYLCASREEVNQPQHFGDGTRLSIL.

The rearrangement links TRBV20-1 to TRBJ1-1; no clear D gene. This CDR3 spans 11 amino acids. V was cut by 8 bases and J by 5 bases, with 12 bases left in between. The germline V gene has CDR1 DFQATT and CDR2 SNEGSKA (reference sequence). In DNA, the CDR3 is TGCAGTCCCCTATCCGGTACTGAAGCTTTCTTT. Translation: CSPLSGTEAFF.

This chain connects TRBV18 to TRBJ1-1; TRBD1 is a possible D gene (6 bases). The CDR3 is 18 amino acids. The V end lost 6 bases, the J end lost 0 bases, and 23 bases lay between the germline ends. Germline V CDR1 and CDR2: KGHSH, LQKENI. The CDR3 DNA is TGTGCCAGCTCCCCAAGACAGGTCTCCGACCTCATGAACACTGAAGCTTTCTTT. This gives the protein CASSPRQVSDLMNTEAFF.

This clone has only a few counts. The rearrangement links TRBV29-1 to TRBJ2-5; a possible D gene is TRBD2 (5 bases). CDR3 length equals 12 residues. Germline V gene lookup returns CDR1 SQVTM and CDR2 ANQGSEA. Deletions cut 6 bases from V and 4 bases from J, with 12 bases between. CDR3 DNA: TGCAGCGTCCTGGCCGAGGGAGAGACCCAGTACTTC. Translating gives CSVLAEGETQYF.

The chain uses TRBV2 and TRBJ2-7; 8 bases fit TRBD1. Germline CDR1 and CDR2: SNHLY and FYNNEI. The CDR3 consists of 14 residues. Losses at the gene ends were 2 bases for V and 6 bases for J; bases not matched to a gene: 6. As DNA, the CDR3 is TGTGCCAGCAGTGAACAGGGGGCGCATCCCGAGCAGTACTTC. It yields the protein CASSEQGAHPEQYF.